These 15 T cell receptor beta chains originate from one sample sequenced in a study of OX40 agonist ivuxolimab in advanced cancers. Method: immunoSEQ multiplex PCR; TCRdb's copy keeps in-frame clones and lacks some. The sample includes around 15,000 clones, roughly 78% of them seen just once. The sequences come from CD4+ or CD8+ T cells sorted from blood, collected in a trial of the OX40 agonist ivuxolimab. These receptor sequences come from an adult with an advanced solid tumor such as melanoma, head and neck, liver or kidney cancer.

This clone was recorded a few times. The chain has TRBV15 and TRBJ2-5, with TRBD2 matching 12 bases. V lost 8 bases to trimming and J lost 3 bases; unmatched junction nucleotides: 10. There are 16 residues in the CDR3. Germline assignment: CDR1 LNHNV and CDR2 YYDKDF (reference sequence). In DNA form, the CDR3 reads TGTGCCACCTGCCCCGGGACTAGCGGGCTCGAAGAGACCCAGTACTTC. This encodes CATCPGTSGLEETQYF.

As for this clone: One end of the junction is discordant with germline, which a read error may explain. The same CDR3 also results from other DNA sequences found in this sample. The rearrangement joins TRBV27 to TRBJ1-1; D is undetermined. There are 12 residues in the CDR3. CDR1 is MNHEY, CDR2 SMNVEV, per germline (reference sequence). CDR3 DNA sequence: TGCGCCACCTCCTCACTGAACACTGAAGCTTTCTTT. Protein: CATSSLNTEAFF.

V usage is TRBV15 and J usage is TRBJ1-1; D call uncertain. This CDR3 contains 13 residues. The germline V gene encodes CDR1 LNHNV and CDR2 YYDKDF (reference sequence). The V end was cut by 5 bases, the J end by 0 bases, with 7 bases between. This chain's CDR3 is CATSGYLNTEAFF. In nucleotides, the CDR3 is TGTGCCACCAGCGGTTATTTGAACACTGAAGCTTTCTTT. Supplemented by reference TRBV15 and TRBJ1-1, the full variable domain reads DAMVIQNPRYQVTQFGKPVTLSCSQTLNHNVMYWYQQKSSQAPKLLFHYYDKDFNNEADTPDNFQSRRPNTSFCFLDIRSPGLGDTAMYLCATSGYLNTEAFFGQGTRLTVV.

This chain connects TRBV12-5 to TRBJ2-5; 10 nucleotides align to TRBD2. V gave up 3 bases and J gave up 2 bases; unmatched junction bases: 0. This CDR3 is built from 14 residues. Germline loops: CDR1 LGHNT, CDR2 FRNRAP. CDR3 residues: CASGLLAGQETQYF. CDR3 coding DNA: TGTGCTAGTGGTTTACTAGCGGGGCAAGAGACCCAGTACTTC.

The chain uses TRBV4-1 and TRBJ2-1; D not certain. The CDR3 is made up of 16 amino acids. V shed 1 base and J shed 0 bases, with 10 bases lying between them. The V gene's germline CDR1 is MGHRA and CDR2 YSYEKL. This CDR3 is CASSQAVGDSYNEQFF. The CDR3 nucleotides are TGCGCCAGCAGCCAAGCAGTAGGAGACTCCTACAATGAGCAGTTCTTC.

The chain couples TRBV13 to TRBJ1-5; no clear D. The CDR3 has 13 residues. V lost 6 bases and J lost 6, with 12 bases in between. CDR1 is PRHDT, CDR2 FYEKMQ, per germline (reference sequence). The CDR3 DNA sequence: TGTGCCAGCAGTTTTAAAGGATCTCAGCCCCAGCATTTT. Encoded protein: CASSFKGSQPQHF.

A few counts support this clone. V is TRBV28 and J is TRBJ2-4; 9 bases are shared with TRBD2. Losses at the gene ends were 2 bases for V and 0 bases for J; bases not matched to a gene: 8. CDR3 length: 18 amino acids. Germline V gives CDR1 MDHEN, CDR2 SYDVKM. CDR3 amino acids: CASSLLAGTFLAKNIQYF. In DNA form, the CDR3 reads TGTGCCAGCAGTTTACTAGCGGGGACTTTCCTAGCCAAAAACATTCAGTACTTC.

This clone has only a few counts. The chain employs TRBV5-8 and TRBJ1-1; 9 nucleotides match TRBD1. The CDR3 is 14 residues long. Germline lookup yields CDR1 SGHTS and CDR2 YDEGEE. The junction had 9 bases not matched to a gene; V was cut back by 4 bases and J by 8 bases. This chain's CDR3 is CASSRGQGSEEAFF. The CDR3 coding sequence is TGTGCCAGCAGCCGCGGACAGGGGAGTGAGGAAGCTTTCTTT.

The chain recombines TRBV5-1 with TRBJ1-3; D unclear. The germline V gene encodes CDR1 SGHRS and CDR2 YFSETQ. The CDR3 runs to 16 residues. Trimming stripped 0 bases from V and 0 bases from J, with 10 bases between. The CDR3 is CASSLAPTDSGNTIYF. DNA of the CDR3: TGCGCCAGCAGCTTGGCTCCAACCGACTCTGGAAACACCATATATTTT.

The J gene is TRBJ2-1, the V gene TRBV19; TRBD2 might be the D (6 bases). The germline V gene has CDR1 LNHDA and CDR2 SQIVND (reference sequence). The CDR3 totals 15 residues. Trimming removed 2 bases from V and 8 bases from J, with 16 bases in between. The CDR3 DNA follows: TGTGCCAGTAGTATACTCCCGTGGGAGGTGGATGAGCAGTTCTTC. This gives the protein CASSILPWEVDEQFF.

This clone turned up a few times. The chain joins TRBV7-9 to TRBJ1-5; D uncertain. The V gene lost 6 bases and the J gene lost 0 bases, with 9 bases spanning the gap. Germline values: CDR1 SEHNR, CDR2 FQNEAQ (reference sequence). The CDR3 contains 14 residues. The CDR3 sequence is CASSSTVSNQPQHF. DNA for the CDR3: TGTGCCAGCAGTTCGACGGTTAGCAATCAGCCCCAGCATTTT.

The chain joins TRBV27 to TRBJ2-1; TRBD1 matches 11 bases. In germline, CDR1 is MNHEY, CDR2 SMNVEV (reference sequence). V shed 7 bases, J shed 9 bases, and the junction held 11 bases outside the gene matches. The CDR3 length is 15 residues. The DNA of the CDR3 is TGTGCCAGCACTCCCGGGACAGGGGGAAAAGGTGAGCAGTTCTTC. Its protein is CASTPGTGGKGEQFF.

This clone was picked up a small number of times. This chain joins TRBV10-3 and TRBJ1-1; D perhaps matches TRBD1 (6 bases). CDR1 and CDR2 (germline): ENHRY, SYGVKD. The CDR3 sequence is 14 residues long. V gave up 2 bases and J gave up 6 bases, with 13 bases separating them. CDR3 sequence reads: CAISEDPSGAEAFF. The CDR3 DNA sequence: TGTGCCATCAGTGAGGACCCTTCAGGGGCTGAAGCTTTCTTT.

Turning to this clone: Other DNA sequences in this specimen translate into the identical CDR3. The chain employs TRBV7-9 and TRBJ1-1; D gene uncertain. CDR3 length: 14 amino acids. V was cut by 5 bases and J by 0 bases, with 10 bases left in between. The germline gives CDR1 SEHNR, CDR2 FQNEAQ (reference sequence). In DNA, the CDR3 is TGTGCCAGCAGCCATAGGGATATGAACACTGAAGCTTTCTTT. This codes for CASSHRDMNTEAFF.

Comments on this clone: A far larger clone is a single base away, which makes a read error likely. The V call is TRBV5-6, the J call TRBJ2-7; D possibly corresponds to TRBD1 (5 bases). Germline V gives CDR1 SGHDT, CDR2 YYEEEE. Deletions cut 0 bases from V and 2 bases from J, with 9 bases between. The CDR3 covers 14 residues. For the CDR3, the DNA is TGTGCCAGCAGCTTGGAAGCAGGGACCTACGAGCAGTACTTC. It yields the protein CASSLEAGTYEQYF.